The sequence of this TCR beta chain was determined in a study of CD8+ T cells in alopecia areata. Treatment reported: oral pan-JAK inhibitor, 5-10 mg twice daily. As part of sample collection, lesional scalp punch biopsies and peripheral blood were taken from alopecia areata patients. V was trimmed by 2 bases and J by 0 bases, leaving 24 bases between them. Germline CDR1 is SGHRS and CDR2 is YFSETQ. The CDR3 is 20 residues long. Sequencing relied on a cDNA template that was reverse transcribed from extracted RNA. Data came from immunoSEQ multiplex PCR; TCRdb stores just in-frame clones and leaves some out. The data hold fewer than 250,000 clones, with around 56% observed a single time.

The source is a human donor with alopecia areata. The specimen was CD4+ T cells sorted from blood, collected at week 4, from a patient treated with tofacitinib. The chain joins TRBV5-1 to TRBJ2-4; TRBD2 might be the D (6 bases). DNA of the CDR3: TGCGCCAGCAGCTTAGGTTTATGGAATTCGCGGGACCTAGCCAAAAACATTCAGTACTTC. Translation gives CASSLGLWNSRDLAKNIQYF.